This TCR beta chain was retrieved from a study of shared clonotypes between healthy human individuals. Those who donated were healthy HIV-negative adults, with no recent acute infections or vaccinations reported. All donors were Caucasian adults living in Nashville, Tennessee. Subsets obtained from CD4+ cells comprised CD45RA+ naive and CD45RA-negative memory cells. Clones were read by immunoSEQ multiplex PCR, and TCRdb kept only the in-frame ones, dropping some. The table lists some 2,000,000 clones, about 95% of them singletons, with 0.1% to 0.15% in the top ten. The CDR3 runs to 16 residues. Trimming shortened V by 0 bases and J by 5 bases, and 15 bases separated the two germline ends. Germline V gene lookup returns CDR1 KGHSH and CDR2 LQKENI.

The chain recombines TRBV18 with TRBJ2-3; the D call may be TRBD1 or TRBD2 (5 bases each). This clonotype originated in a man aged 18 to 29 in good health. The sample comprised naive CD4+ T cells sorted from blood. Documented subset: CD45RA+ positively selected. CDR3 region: CASSPPSRGAEDTQYF. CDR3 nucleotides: TGTGCCAGCTCACCACCGTCGAGGGGCGCAGAAGATACGCAGTATTTT. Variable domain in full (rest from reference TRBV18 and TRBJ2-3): NAGVMQNPRHLVRRRGQEARLRCSPMKGHSHVYWYRQLPEEGLKFMVYLQKENIIDESGMPKERFSAEFPKEGPSILRIQQVVRGDSAAYFCASSPPSRGAEDTQYFGPGTRLTVL.